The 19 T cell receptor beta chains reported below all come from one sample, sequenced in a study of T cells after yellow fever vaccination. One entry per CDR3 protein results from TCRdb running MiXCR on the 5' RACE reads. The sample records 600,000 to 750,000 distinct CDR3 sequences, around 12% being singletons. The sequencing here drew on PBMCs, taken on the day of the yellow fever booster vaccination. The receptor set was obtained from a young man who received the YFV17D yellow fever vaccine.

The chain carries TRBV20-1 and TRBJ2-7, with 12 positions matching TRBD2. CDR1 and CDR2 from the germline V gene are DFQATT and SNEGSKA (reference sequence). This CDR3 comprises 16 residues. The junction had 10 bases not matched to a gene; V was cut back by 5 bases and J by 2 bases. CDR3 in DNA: TGCAGTGCTGGGGGGACTAGCGGGTCAAAGGCCTACGAGCAGTACTTC. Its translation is CSAGGTSGSKAYEQYF.

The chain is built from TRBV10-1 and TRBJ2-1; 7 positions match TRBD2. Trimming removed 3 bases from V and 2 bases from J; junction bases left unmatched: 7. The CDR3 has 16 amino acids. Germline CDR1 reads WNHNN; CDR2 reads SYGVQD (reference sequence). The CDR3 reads CASSESGRFPYNEQFF. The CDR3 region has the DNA TGCGCCAGCAGTGAATCCGGGAGGTTTCCCTACAATGAGCAGTTCTTC.

CDR3 loop: CASSLGTSALFF. The DNA of the CDR3 is TGTGCCAGCAGCTTAGGGACTAGCGCTCTGTTCTTC. This chain joins TRBV11-2 and TRBJ2-1, with 9 bases matching TRBD2. Trimming at V came to 1 base and at J to 15 bases, leaving 4 bases not matched to a gene. Germline CDR1 SGHAT, CDR2 FQNNGV. The CDR3 is 12 residues long.

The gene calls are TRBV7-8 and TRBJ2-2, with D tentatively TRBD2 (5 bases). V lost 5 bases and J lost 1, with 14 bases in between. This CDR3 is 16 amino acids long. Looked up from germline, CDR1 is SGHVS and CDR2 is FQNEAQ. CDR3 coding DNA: TGTGCCAGCAGCGCACCGGGAAGAGGGAACACCGGGGAGCTGTTTTTT. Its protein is CASSAPGRGNTGELFF.

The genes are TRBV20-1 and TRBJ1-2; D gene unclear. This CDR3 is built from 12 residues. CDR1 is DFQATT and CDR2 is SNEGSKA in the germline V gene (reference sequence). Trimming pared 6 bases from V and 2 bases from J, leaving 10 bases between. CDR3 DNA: TGCAGTGCCAAGAGGGAAAACTATGGCTACACCTTC. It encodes CSAKRENYGYTF.

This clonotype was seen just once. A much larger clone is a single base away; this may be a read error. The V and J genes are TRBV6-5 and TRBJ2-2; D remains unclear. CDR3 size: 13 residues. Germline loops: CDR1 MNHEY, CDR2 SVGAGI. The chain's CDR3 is CVSSYVGPGELFF. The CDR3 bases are TGTGTCAGCAGTTACGTTGGACCGGGGGAGCTGTTTTTT.

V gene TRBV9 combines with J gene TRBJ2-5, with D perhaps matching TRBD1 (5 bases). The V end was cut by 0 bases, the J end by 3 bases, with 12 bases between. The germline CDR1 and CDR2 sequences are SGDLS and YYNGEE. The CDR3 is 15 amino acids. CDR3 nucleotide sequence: TGTGCCAGCAGCGTAGCTGGGGCAGCTAAAGAGACCCAGTACTTC. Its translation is CASSVAGAAKETQYF.

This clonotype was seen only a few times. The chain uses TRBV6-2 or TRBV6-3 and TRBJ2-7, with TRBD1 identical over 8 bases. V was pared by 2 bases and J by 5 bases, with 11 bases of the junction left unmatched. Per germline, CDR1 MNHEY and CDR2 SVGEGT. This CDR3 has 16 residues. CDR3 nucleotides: TGTGCCAGCAGTTACAACGCTAGGGACAGGCCACACGAGCAGTACTTC. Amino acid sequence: CASSYNARDRPHEQYF.

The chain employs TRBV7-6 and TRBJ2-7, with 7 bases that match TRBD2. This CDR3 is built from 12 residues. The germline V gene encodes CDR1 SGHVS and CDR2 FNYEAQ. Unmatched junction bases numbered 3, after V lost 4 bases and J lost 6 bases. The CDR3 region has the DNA TGTGCCAGCAGCTCGGCGGGAGTCGAGCAGTACTTC. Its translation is CASSSAGVEQYF.

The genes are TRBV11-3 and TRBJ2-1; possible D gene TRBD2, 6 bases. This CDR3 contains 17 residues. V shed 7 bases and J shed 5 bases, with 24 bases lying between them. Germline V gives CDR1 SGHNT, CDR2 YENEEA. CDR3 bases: TGTGCCAGCATGTCCGGCGGACTACACATTGAGAACAATGAGCAGTTCTTC. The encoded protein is CASMSGGLHIENNEQFF.

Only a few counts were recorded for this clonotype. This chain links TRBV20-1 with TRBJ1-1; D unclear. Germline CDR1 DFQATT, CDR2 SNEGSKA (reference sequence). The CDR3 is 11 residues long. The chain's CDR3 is CSSTREFEAFF. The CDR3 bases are TGCAGCTCGACTAGGGAGTTTGAAGCTTTCTTT.

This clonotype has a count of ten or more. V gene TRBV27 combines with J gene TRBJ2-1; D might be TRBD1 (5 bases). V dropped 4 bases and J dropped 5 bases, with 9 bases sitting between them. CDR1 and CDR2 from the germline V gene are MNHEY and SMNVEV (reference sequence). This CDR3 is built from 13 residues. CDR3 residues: CASSSPGHNEQFF. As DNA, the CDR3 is TGTGCCAGCAGTTCCCCAGGGCACAATGAGCAGTTCTTC.

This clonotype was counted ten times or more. CDR3 coding DNA: TGCAGCGTTGAAGATCGCCTTACAGGCTCCGGTGAAAAACTGTTTTTT. It is translated as CSVEDRLTGSGEKLFF. This chain links TRBV29-1 with TRBJ1-4, with a possible D match to TRBD1 (5 bases). This CDR3 region has 16 residues. CDR1 SQVTM and CDR2 ANQGSEA come from the germline V gene. The V end lost 0 bases, the J end lost 7 bases, and 18 bases lay between the germline ends.

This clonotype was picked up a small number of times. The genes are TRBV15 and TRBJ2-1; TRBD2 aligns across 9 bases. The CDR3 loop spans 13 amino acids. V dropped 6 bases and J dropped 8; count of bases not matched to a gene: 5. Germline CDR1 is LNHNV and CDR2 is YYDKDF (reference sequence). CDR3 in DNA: TGTGCCACCAGGACTAGCGGAAGAGATGAGCAGTTCTTC. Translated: CATRTSGRDEQFF. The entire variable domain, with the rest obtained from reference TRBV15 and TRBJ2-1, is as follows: DAMVIQNPRYQVTQFGKPVTLSCSQTLNHNVMYWYQQKSSQAPKLLFHYYDKDFNNEADTPDNFQSRRPNTSFCFLDIRSPGLGDTAMYLCATRTSGRDEQFFGPGTRLTVL.

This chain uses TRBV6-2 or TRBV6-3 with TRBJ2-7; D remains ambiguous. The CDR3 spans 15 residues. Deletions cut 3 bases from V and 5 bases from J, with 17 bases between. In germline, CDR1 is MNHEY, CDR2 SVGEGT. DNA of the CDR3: TGTGCCAGCAGTTATAGGATAGAAGTCCGAAACGAGCAGTACTTC. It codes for CASSYRIEVRNEQYF.

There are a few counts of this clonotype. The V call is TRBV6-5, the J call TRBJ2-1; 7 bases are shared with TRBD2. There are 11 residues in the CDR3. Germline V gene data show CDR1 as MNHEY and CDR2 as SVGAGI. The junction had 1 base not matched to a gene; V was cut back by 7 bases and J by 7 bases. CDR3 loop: CASKRDNEQFF. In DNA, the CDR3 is TGTGCCAGCAAGCGGGATAATGAGCAGTTCTTC.

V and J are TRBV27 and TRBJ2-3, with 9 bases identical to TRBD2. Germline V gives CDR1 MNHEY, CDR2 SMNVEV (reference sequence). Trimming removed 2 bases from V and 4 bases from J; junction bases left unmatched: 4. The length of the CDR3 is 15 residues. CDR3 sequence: CASSLQAGGADTQYF. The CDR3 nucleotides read TGTGCCAGCAGTTTACAGGCGGGGGGGGCAGATACGCAGTATTTT.

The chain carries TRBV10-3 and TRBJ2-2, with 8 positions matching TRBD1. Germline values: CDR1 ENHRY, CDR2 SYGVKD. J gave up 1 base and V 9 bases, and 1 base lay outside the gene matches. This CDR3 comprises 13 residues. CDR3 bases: TGTGCCATAGGGACAGGGAACACCGGGGAGCTGTTTTTT. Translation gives CAIGTGNTGELFF.

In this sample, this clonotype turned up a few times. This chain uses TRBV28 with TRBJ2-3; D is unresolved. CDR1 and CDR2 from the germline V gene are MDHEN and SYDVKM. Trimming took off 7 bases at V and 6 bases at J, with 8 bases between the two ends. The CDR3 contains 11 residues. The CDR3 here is CASTSQDTQYF. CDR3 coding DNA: TGTGCCAGCACGTCCCAGGATACGCAGTATTTT.